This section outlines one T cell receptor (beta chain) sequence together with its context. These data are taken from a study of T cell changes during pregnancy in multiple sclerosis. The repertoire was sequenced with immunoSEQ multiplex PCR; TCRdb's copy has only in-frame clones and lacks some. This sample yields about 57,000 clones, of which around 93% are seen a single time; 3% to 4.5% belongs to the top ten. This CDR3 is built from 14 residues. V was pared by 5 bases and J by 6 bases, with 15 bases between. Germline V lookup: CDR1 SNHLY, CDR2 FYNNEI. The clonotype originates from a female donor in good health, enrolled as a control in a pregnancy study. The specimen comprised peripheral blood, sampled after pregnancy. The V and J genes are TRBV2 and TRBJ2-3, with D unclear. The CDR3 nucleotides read TGTGCCAGCAGTATAGAGAGAGGCAGCGATACGCAGTATTTT. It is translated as CASSIERGSDTQYF.